What follows are 9 T cell receptor beta chains derived from one specimen sequenced in a study of cytomegalovirus exposure and HLA in healthy donors. Generated by immunoSEQ multiplex PCR, the TCRdb table keeps only in-frame clones and is missing some. This table holds under 200,000 clones, around 96% found once. Sequencing was performed on PBMCs. These TCRs come from a woman under 30 in good health and CMV-seronegative.

This clone was seen a few times. This chain connects TRBV6-4 to TRBJ2-2, with 7 bases identical to TRBD1. The CDR3 is 15 residues long. V lost 0 bases and J lost 4; bases outside the gene matches: 2. In germline, CDR1 is MRHNA, CDR2 SNTAGT. The CDR3 bases are TGTGCCAGCAGTGACTCCAGGGGGAGCACCGGGGAGCTGTTTTTT. As protein: CASSDSRGSTGELFF.

This clone was seen once. V is TRBV11-3 and J is TRBJ2-1, with 8 bases matching TRBD1. Germline V gene lookup returns CDR1 SGHNT and CDR2 YENEEA. The CDR3 contains 17 residues. V lost 5 bases to trimming and J lost 2 bases; unmatched junction nucleotides: 11. CDR3 nucleotide sequence: TGTGCCAGCAGCCCGCTTTTAGACAGGGGCACCTACAATGAGCAGTTCTTC. Its protein product is CASSPLLDRGTYNEQFF.

This chain connects TRBV6-5 to TRBJ2-2; 11 positions agree with TRBD1. Trimming took 1 base from V and 6 from J; bases not matched to a gene: 1. The V gene's germline CDR1 is MNHEY and CDR2 SVGAGI. The CDR3 runs 15 residues. This CDR3 is CASSYWGQGAGELFF. The CDR3, as DNA: TGTGCCAGCAGTTACTGGGGACAGGGGGCCGGGGAGCTGTTTTTT.

The chain employs TRBV7-2 and TRBJ1-5; D is undetermined. V was cut by 5 bases and J by 7 bases, with 9 bases left in between. Germline V gene lookup returns CDR1 SGHTA and CDR2 FQGNSA. This CDR3 comprises 12 residues. Written as DNA, the CDR3 is TGTGCCAGCAGCGTCGGGTGGCAGCCCCAGCATTTT. This encodes CASSVGWQPQHF.

The chain recombines TRBV7-2 with TRBJ2-7; a weak D match, TRBD2 (6 bases). Germline V gene sequence: CDR1 SGHTA, CDR2 FQGNSA. The CDR3 is 13 residues long. The germline V and J ends were trimmed by 6 bases and 7 bases, with 16 bases remaining between them. The CDR3 reads CASRNLGGNEQYF. DNA of the CDR3: TGTGCCAGCAGGAACCTTGGGGGGAATGAGCAGTACTTC.

This chain connects TRBV19 to TRBJ1-1; tentatively, D is TRBD1 (5 bases). Per germline, CDR1 LNHDA and CDR2 SQIVND (reference sequence). With 7 bases removed from V and 5 bases from J, the gap between germline ends came to 14 bases. CDR3 length equals 13 residues. As DNA, the CDR3 is TGTGCCAGTAACGGGACTTGGGGGACTGAAGCTTTCTTT. As protein: CASNGTWGTEAFF.

V is TRBV5-1 and J is TRBJ2-7, with 9 bases that match TRBD1. The germline V gene has CDR1 SGHRS and CDR2 YFSETQ. Trimming cost V 6 bases and J 2 bases; bases outside gene matches: 12. This CDR3 spans 16 amino acids. CDR3 protein: CASISRVTGGPYEQYF. In DNA, the CDR3 is TGCGCCAGCATCTCAAGGGTGACAGGGGGTCCCTACGAGCAGTACTTC.

The chain recombines TRBV6-5 with TRBJ1-3, with TRBD1 as a possible D gene (6 bases). In germline, CDR1 is MNHEY, CDR2 SVGAGI. V was trimmed by 8 bases and J by 2 bases, leaving 13 bases between them. There are 14 residues in the CDR3. This CDR3 is CASGDRDTGNTIYF. The CDR3 DNA follows: TGTGCCAGCGGGGACCGGGACACTGGAAACACCATATATTTT.

The chain combines TRBV29-1 with TRBJ1-2, with 9 bases identical to TRBD1. The germline gives CDR1 SQVTM, CDR2 ANQGSEA. The CDR3 extends over 12 amino acids. The ends lost 6 bases at V and 6 bases at J; junction bases unmatched: 5. CDR3 sequence (DNA): TGCAGCGTGGGACAGGGCCGGAATGGCTACACCTTC. Translation: CSVGQGRNGYTF.